The rows below give T cell receptor beta chains drawn from one sample of a study of T cells after yellow fever vaccination. TCRdb reprocessed the 5' RACE reads with MiXCR, giving one entry per CDR3 protein. The sample shows under 400,000 distinct CDR3 sequences, around 12% of them seen only once. The sequenced sample was CD4+ T cells sorted from PBMCs, obtained 15 days after the yellow fever booster vaccination. These TCRs come from a man between 18 and 29 years old who received the YFV17D yellow fever vaccine. Each CDR3 is given with its conserved first and last residue.

J gene,V gene,CDR3 protein
TRBJ2-7,TRBV5-4,CASSLGRDRGTYEQYF
TRBJ2-2,TRBV6-5,CASSLPGTGRVSTGELFF
TRBJ2-3,TRBV7-7,CASSGQLSTDTKYF
TRBJ2-3,TRBV9,CASSVAAGGEDTQYF
TRBJ2-5,TRBV5-1,CASSLGAGAGETQYF
TRBJ2-5,TRBV12-3/TRBV12-4,CASSFGVRTQYF
TRBJ2-3,TRBV4-3,CASSHKARAATDTQYF
TRBJ2-3,TRBV7-9,CASSLGSARDTQYF
TRBJ1-2,TRBV5-1,CASSEGIDYGYTF
TRBJ2-7,TRBV7-9,CASSRLGDRSYEQYF
TRBJ2-3,TRBV5-1,CASSTGQGPDTQYF
TRBJ2-1,TRBV7-9,CAGAGEPSLSSYNEQFF
TRBJ1-4,TRBV29-1,CSVGFPLAGKLFF
TRBJ1-1,TRBV19,CASTGGARKNTEAFF
TRBJ2-1,TRBV2,CASSPGVRGMGNEQFF
TRBJ2-3,TRBV5-1,CASSLIRLASTDTQYF
TRBJ1-5,TRBV7-2,CASSYRDGDQPQHF
TRBJ1-1,TRBV20-1,CSARGGARRTEAFF
TRBJ2-6,TRBV19,CASSIGYGSGANVLTF
TRBJ1-6,TRBV7-2,CASSLSWEGSPLHF
TRBJ1-2,TRBV6-1,CASTEQGSNYGYTF
TRBJ1-1,TRBV5-6,CASSLAGSNTEAFF
TRBJ2-2,TRBV10-3,CAIRRGGANTGELFF
TRBJ1-3,TRBV7-9,CASTSGGGPGNTIYF
TRBJ2-1,TRBV7-3,CASSFFRSSYNEQFF
TRBJ1-2,TRBV4-3,CASSNRGLYGYTF